This T cell receptor (beta chain) is drawn from a study of T cells in Graves' hyperthyroidism and ophthalmopathy. Broader study findings: Ophthalmopathy was distinguished from stable hyperthyroidism by 13 V-J signatures. Most thyroid clonotypes with frequency above 0.001 were detected in blood.

RNA transcripts were the template for amplifying TCR beta CDR3 regions. HTBI primers were used for first-round RT-PCR of the TCR CDR3. TCRdb analysed the multiplex PCR reads with MiXCR anew, one entry per CDR3 protein. Seen here are about 760,000 distinct CDR3 sequences, over 35% observed once, and the top ten hold more than 25%. This clonotype was recorded a few times. What it binds is unknown. The CDR3 runs to 15 residues. Germline V lookup: CDR1 SGHVS, CDR2 FNYEAQ. Trimming took off 0 bases at V and 4 bases at J, with 12 bases between the two ends. Uncontrolled infection, other autoimmune disease, pregnancy or lactation disqualified patients from enrolment.

The clonotype was recovered from a woman between 35 and 50 years old with Graves' hyperthyroidism. The genes are TRBV7-6 and TRBJ1-1; no reliable D call. The sample comprised blood. CDR3 coding DNA: TGTGCCAGCAGCTTAGCGCGGGAGGCGGTCACTGAAGCTTTCTTT. Translation gives CASSLAREAVTEAFF.